The rows below give T cell receptor beta chains drawn from one sample of a study of Graves' ophthalmopathy and Graves' hyperthyroidism. From the multiplex PCR reads, TCRdb called clonotypes with MiXCR, one entry per CDR3 protein. There are fewer than 650,000 distinct CDR3 sequences in the sample; around a fifth occur only once, and around 7% lies in the top ten. The material sequenced was peripheral blood. The origin of the receptors is a woman between 18 and 29 years old with stable Graves' hyperthyroidism. Some clones in this sample may be carry-over from other donors' samples. Each CDR3 is given with its conserved first and last residue. The D gene is left open where the match is weak. Clone size, where shown, is once, few, many, or a class for clones that have expanded.

d_gene	abundance	j_gene	v_gene	CDR3nt	CDR3aa
.	many	TRBJ1-5	TRBV12-3/TRBV12-4	TGTGCCAGCAGTTTTGGGCGCCGCAATCAGCCCCAGCATTTT	CASSFGRRNQPQHF
.	few	TRBJ2-7	TRBV20-1	TGCAGTGCACGCCCCTACCGGGACCTAAGCTCCTACGAGCAGTACTTC	CSARPYRDLSSYEQYF
.	few	TRBJ1-6	TRBV20-1	TGCAGTGCTAGAAGGACTAATTCACCCCTCCACTTT	CSARRTNSPLHF
.	.	TRBJ1-6	TRBV5-1	TGCGCCAGCAGCCGGGGGCCGGGACCATCAAATTCACCCCTCCACTTT	CASSRGPGPSNSPLHF
.	few	TRBJ2-7	TRBV7-9	TGTGCCAGCAGCCCCCCCCCCAGGGAGCGCTACGAGCAGTACTTC	CASSPPPRERYEQYF
TRBD2	many	TRBJ2-2	TRBV10-3	TGTGCCACCGAGCGGGAGAGGAACACCGGGGAGCTGTTTTTT	CATERERNTGELFF
.	many	TRBJ2-2	TRBV13	TGTGCCAGCAGCAATAAGAACACCGGGGAGCTGTTTTTT	CASSNKNTGELFF
.	.	TRBJ1-2	TRBV5-4	TGTGCCAGCAGCTTGGGGAACTCAAACTATGGCTACACCTTC	CASSLGNSNYGYTF
.	few	TRBJ2-7	TRBV6-2/TRBV6-3	TGTGCCAGCAGTTCTCGCCCGGAAGGACAGTACGAGCAGTACTTC	CASSSRPEGQYEQYF
TRBD1	many	TRBJ2-2	TRBV11-2	TGTGCCAGCAGCAAACAGACAGGGGTAAACACCGGGGAGCTGTTTTTT	CASSKQTGVNTGELFF
.	many	TRBJ2-7	TRBV11-2	TGTGCCAGCAGCCTACTAGACACCTACGAGCAGTACTTC	CASSLLDTYEQYF
TRBD1	.	TRBJ2-7	TRBV28	TGTGCCAGCAGTTTGATTTTACAGGGGGCCGAGCAGTACTTC	CASSLILQGAEQYF
.	.	TRBJ2-7	TRBV27	TGTGCCAGCAGTTTATCCCCGGGACCGATGGACGTCTACGAGCAGTACTTC	CASSLSPGPMDVYEQYF
.	many	TRBJ1-5	TRBV6-5	TGTGCCAGCAGTTATGGGCTCAGACAGCCCCAGCATTTT	CASSYGLRQPQHF
.	.	TRBJ1-1	TRBV6-1	TGTGCCAGCGGCCACGCGAACACTGAAGCTTTCTTT	CASGHANTEAFF
.	few	TRBJ2-5	TRBV2	TGTGCCAGCAGTGAACAGAAGGAGACCCAGTACTTC	CASSEQKETQYF
.	many	TRBJ1-2	TRBV20-1	TGCAGTGCTAGCGGTGCCGGCTACACCTTC	CSASGAGYTF
TRBD2	.	TRBJ2-2	TRBV12-3/TRBV12-4	TGTGCCAGCAGTTTAAGGGCTAGCGGGAACGGGGAGCTGTTTTTT	CASSLRASGNGELFF
.	.	TRBJ1-1	TRBV12-3/TRBV12-4	TGTGCCAGCAGTTTTCTCAGGGAGGGGTCTGAAGCTTTCTTT	CASSFLREGSEAFF
.	many	TRBJ1-2	TRBV6-2/TRBV6-3	TGTGCCGGCAGCCTACAGGCGGCCAGCTATGGCTACACCTTC	CAGSLQAASYGYTF
.	many	TRBJ1-1	TRBV5-1	TGCGCCAGCAGCTTGGTAAGGGACACTGAAGCTTTCTTT	CASSLVRDTEAFF
.	many	TRBJ2-7	TRBV20-1	TGCAGTGCTAGAGGCGCAACCGGGACCCCCTACGAGCAGTACTTC	CSARGATGTPYEQYF
TRBD2	.	TRBJ2-5	TRBV29-1	TGCAGCGTAACCCACGGACTAGCGGGAGGTATGGGAGAGACCCAGTACTTC	CSVTHGLAGGMGETQYF
.	few	TRBJ1-1	TRBV25-1	TGTGCCAGCAGTGATGGTAGGGGTGAAGCTTTCTTT	CASSDGRGEAFF
.	many	TRBJ2-7	TRBV6-4	TGTGCCAGCGAAAAAATCCTTCCACCCTCCCGGGCAGGGAAGGGCTACGAGCAGTACTTC	CASEKILPPSRAGKGYEQYF
.	many	TRBJ2-7	TRBV15	TGTGCCACCAGCAGAGATCTGGACGAGCAGTACTTC	CATSRDLDEQYF
TRBD2	many	TRBJ2-5	TRBV19	TGTGCCAGTAGTAGGAGGGTATCTAGCGGAGAGACCCAGTACTTC	CASSRRVSSGETQYF
TRBD2	many	TRBJ2-3	TRBV4-1	TGCGCCAGCAGCCACGCCTCGTTTAGCGGGGGGGCAGATACGCAGTATTTT	CASSHASFSGGADTQYF
.	.	TRBJ1-1	TRBV18	TGTGCCAGCTCACCACTCGGGGACATGAACACTGAAGCTTTCTTT	CASSPLGDMNTEAFF
TRBD1	many	TRBJ1-3	TRBV5-1	TGCGCCAGCAGCGTTGACAGGGACACCATATATTTT	CASSVDRDTIYF
TRBD2	.	TRBJ2-7	TRBV27	TGTGCCAGCAGTGACACCCCGAGACTAGCGGCCTTTCCCTACGAGCAGTACTTC	CASSDTPRLAAFPYEQYF
.	many	TRBJ2-6	TRBV11-1	TGTGCCAGCAGCTTCTCGGAAGGCAGTGGGGGGTCTGGGGCCAACGTCCTGACTTTC	CASSFSEGSGGSGANVLTF
.	many	TRBJ1-1	TRBV30	TGTGCCTGGAATGACGGGAACACTGAAGCTTTCTTT	CAWNDGNTEAFF
TRBD2	many	TRBJ2-5	TRBV12-3/TRBV12-4	TGTGCCAGCAGTTTCCCCCCACTAGCGGGAGAGGGGGAGACCCAGTACTTC	CASSFPPLAGEGETQYF
.	.	TRBJ2-5	TRBV12-3/TRBV12-4	TGTGCCAGCAGCCCCGGAGGGCCCGGGAAGGAGACCCAGTACTTC	CASSPGGPGKETQYF
.	many	TRBJ1-6	TRBV19	TGTGCCAGTAGTACCCTCGGACAGTATAATTCACCCCTCCACTTT	CASSTLGQYNSPLHF
.	.	TRBJ1-5	TRBV6-5	TGTGCCAGCAGTTACTCTACGCCGGGCTCGTTCCAGCATTTT	CASSYSTPGSFQHF
.	many	TRBJ1-2	TRBV6-5	TGTGCCAGCATGGGGCGATTACTTAACTATGGCTACACCTTC	CASMGRLLNYGYTF
TRBD1	.	TRBJ1-1	TRBV5-5	TGTGCCAGCAGCTCGACAGGGGGGTCAACTGAAGCTTTCTTT	CASSSTGGSTEAFF
.	.	TRBJ1-2	TRBV10-3	TGTGCCATCAGTTTGTCCGAGACCCGGCCTGGCTACACCTTC	CAISLSETRPGYTF
.	.	TRBJ2-7	TRBV28	TGTGCCAGCAGTTTGAGGAGCCCGCATATTTACGAGCAGTACTTC	CASSLRSPHIYEQYF
.	many	TRBJ2-1	TRBV6-5	TGTGCCAGCAGTTACGTGCAGGGGCTAGGCAATGAGCAGTTCTTC	CASSYVQGLGNEQFF
.	many	TRBJ2-7	TRBV12-3/TRBV12-4	TGTGCCAGCAGAGGTGGACAGATATACGAGCAGTACTTC	CASRGGQIYEQYF
TRBD1	many	TRBJ1-6	TRBV9	TGTGCCAGCAGCGCCTTCAGGGGGGCGGAATCACCCCTCCACTTT	CASSAFRGAESPLHF
TRBD1	.	TRBJ2-7	TRBV27	TGTGCCAGCAGCCCGACAGGGAAAGGCTACGAGCAGTACTTC	CASSPTGKGYEQYF
TRBD2	.	TRBJ2-7	TRBV12-3/TRBV12-4	TGTGCCAGCAGTCAGTCCGGGACTACCTACGAGCAGTACTTC	CASSQSGTTYEQYF
.	.	TRBJ1-5	TRBV28	TGTGCCAGCAGTCCTCTACAGGAAAATCAGCCCCAGCATTTT	CASSPLQENQPQHF
TRBD1	few	TRBJ1-6	TRBV28	TGTGCCAGCAGAAGACCAGGGACAGGGGTTTTTCCCCTCCACTTT	CASRRPGTGVFPLHF
.	.	TRBJ1-1	TRBV6-1	TGTGCCAGCAAACTTCTAGACATGAACACTGAAGCTTTCTTT	CASKLLDMNTEAFF